This T cell receptor (beta chain) was found in a study of blood T cell repertoires in COVID-19. Study information: Some COVID-19 samples were acute and others convalescent; all came from the United States, Italy and Spain. Sample material is recorded as cDNA or gDNA derived from T cells, B-cell-depleted T cells, or PBMCs.

CDR3 length: 14 residues. The germline V gene has CDR1 MNHNY and CDR2 SVGAGI (reference sequence). V shed 6 bases, J shed 1 base, and the junction held 0 bases outside the gene matches. How the authors handled the data: Counts of nucleated cells, estimated from reference gene primer amplification, were obtained. Sequenced by immunoSEQ multiplex PCR; TCRdb stores in-frame clones only, minus some. V and J calls and clone size are given by that table; D and trimming were obtained from the DNA. The sample carries over 200,000 clones, 75% to 90% recorded once. Sequences were obtained from peripheral blood. This receptor was identified in a man between 60 and 75 years old who had recovered from COVID-19. The chain joins TRBV6-6 to TRBJ2-7; 13 positions match TRBD2. The chain's CDR3 is CASRGLAGSYEQYF. The CDR3 DNA reads as TGTGCCAGCAGGGGACTAGCGGGGTCCTACGAGCAGTACTTC.